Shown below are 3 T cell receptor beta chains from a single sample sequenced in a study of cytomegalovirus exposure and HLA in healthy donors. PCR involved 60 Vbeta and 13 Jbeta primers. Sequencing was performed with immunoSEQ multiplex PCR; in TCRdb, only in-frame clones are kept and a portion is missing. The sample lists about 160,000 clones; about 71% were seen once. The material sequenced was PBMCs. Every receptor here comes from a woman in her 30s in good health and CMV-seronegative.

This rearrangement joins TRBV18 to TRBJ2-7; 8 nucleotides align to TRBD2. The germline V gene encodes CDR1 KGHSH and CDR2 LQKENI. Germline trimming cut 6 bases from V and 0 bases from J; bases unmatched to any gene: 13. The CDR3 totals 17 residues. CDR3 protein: CASSQGLAGLYSYEQYF. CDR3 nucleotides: TGTGCCAGCTCCCAGGGGCTAGCGGGCCTGTACTCCTACGAGCAGTACTTC. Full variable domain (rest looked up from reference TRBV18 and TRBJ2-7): NAGVMQNPRHLVRRRGQEARLRCSPMKGHSHVYWYRQLPEEGLKFMVYLQKENIIDESGMPKERFSAEFPKEGPSILRIQQVVRGDSAAYFCASSQGLAGLYSYEQYFGPGTRLTVT.

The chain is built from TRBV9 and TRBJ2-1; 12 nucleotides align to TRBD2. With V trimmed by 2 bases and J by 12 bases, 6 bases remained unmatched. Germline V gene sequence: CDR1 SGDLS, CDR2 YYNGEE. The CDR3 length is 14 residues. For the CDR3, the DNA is TGTGCCAGCAGCGTCCTAGCGGGAGGGCCGGGGCAGTTCTTC. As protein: CASSVLAGGPGQFF. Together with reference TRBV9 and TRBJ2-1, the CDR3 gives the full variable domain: DSGVTQTPKHLITATGQRVTLRCSPRSGDLSVYWYQQSLDQGLQFLIQYYNGEERAKGNILERFSAQQFPDLHSELNLSSLELGDSALYFCASSVLAGGPGQFFGPGTRLTVL.

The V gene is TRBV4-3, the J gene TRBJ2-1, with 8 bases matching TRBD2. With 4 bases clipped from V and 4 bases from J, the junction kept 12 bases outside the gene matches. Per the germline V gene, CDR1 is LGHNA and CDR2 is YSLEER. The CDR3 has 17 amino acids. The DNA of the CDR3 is TGCGCCAGCAGCCTTCTGGGAGTGCGGGGGGAATACAATGAGCAGTTCTTC. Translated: CASSLLGVRGEYNEQFF.